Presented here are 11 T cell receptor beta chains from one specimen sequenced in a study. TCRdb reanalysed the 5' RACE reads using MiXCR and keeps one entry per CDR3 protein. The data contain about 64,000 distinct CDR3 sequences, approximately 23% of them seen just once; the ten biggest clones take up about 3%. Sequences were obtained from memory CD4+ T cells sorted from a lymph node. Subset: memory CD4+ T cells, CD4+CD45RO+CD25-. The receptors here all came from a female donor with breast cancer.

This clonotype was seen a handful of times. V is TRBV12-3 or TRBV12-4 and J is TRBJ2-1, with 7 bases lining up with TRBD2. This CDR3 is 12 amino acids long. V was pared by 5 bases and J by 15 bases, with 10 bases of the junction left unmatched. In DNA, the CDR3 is TGTGCCAGCAGTCCCGGGAGTCGGGGGGTGTTCTTC. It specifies CASSPGSRGVFF.

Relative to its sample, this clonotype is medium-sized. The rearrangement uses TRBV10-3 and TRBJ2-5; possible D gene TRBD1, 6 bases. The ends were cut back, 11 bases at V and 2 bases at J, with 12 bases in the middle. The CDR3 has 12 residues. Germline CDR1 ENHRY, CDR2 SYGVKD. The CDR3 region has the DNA TGTGCCTCGAAGGGGGAACAAGAGACCCAGTACTTC. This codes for CASKGEQETQYF.

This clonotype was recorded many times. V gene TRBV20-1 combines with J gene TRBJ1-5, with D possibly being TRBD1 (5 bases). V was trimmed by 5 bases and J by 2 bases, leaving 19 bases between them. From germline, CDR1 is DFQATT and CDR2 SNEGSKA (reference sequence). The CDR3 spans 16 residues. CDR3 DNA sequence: TGCAGTGCTCATACCGTGGGGGTGTCCCGCAATCAGCCCCAGCATTTT. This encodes CSAHTVGVSRNQPQHF.

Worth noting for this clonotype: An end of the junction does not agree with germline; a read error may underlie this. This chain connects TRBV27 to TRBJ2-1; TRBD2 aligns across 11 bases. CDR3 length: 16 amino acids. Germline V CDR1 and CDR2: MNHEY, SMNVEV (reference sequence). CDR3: CASSPRLAGHYNEQFF. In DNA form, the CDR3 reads TGTGCTAGCAGCCCGAGACTAGCGGGGCACTACAATGAGCAGTTCTTC.

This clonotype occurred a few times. The CDR3 DNA reads TGCGCCAGCAGCCAAGGACAGGGGATCCAAGAGACCCAGTACTTC. Protein sequence: CASSQGQGIQETQYF. V gene TRBV4-1 combines with J gene TRBJ2-5, with TRBD1 matching 8 bases. The V gene's germline CDR1 is MGHRA and CDR2 YSYEKL. The V and J ends lost 1 base and 1 base, in that order; junction bases with no gene match: 2. The CDR3 contains 15 residues.

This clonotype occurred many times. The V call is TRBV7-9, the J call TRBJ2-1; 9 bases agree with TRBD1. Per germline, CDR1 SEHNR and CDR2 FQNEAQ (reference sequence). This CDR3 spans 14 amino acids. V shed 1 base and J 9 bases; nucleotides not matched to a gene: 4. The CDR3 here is CASSLEWDRAEQFF. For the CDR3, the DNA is TGTGCCAGCAGCTTAGAGTGGGACAGGGCTGAGCAGTTCTTC. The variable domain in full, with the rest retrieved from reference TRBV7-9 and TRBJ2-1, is DTGVSQNPRHKITKRGQNVTFRCDPISEHNRLYWYRQTLGQGPEFLTYFQNEAQLEKSRLLSDRFSAERPKGSFSTLEIQRTEQGDSAMYLCASSLEWDRAEQFFGPGTRLTVL.

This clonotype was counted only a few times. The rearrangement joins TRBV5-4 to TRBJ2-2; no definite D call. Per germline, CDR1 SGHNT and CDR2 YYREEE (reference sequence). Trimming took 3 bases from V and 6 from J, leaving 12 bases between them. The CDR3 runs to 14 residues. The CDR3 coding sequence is TGTGCCAGCAGCTCGGACGTCTCTGCCGGGGAGCTGTTTTTT. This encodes CASSSDVSAGELFF.

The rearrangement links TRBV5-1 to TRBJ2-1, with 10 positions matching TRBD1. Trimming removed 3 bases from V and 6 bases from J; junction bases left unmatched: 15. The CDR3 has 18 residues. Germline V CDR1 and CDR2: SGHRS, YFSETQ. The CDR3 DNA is TGCGCCAGCAGCTCGCGACCTCCGGGACAGGGGAACTTCAATGAGCAGTTCTTC. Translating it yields CASSSRPPGQGNFNEQFF.

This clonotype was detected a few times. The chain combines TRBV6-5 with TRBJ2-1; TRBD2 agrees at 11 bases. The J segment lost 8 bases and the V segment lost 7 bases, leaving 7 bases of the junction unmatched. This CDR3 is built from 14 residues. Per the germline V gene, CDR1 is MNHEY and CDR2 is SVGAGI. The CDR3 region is CASTPLAGDYEQFF. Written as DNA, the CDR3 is TGTGCCAGCACCCCACTAGCGGGAGACTATGAGCAGTTCTTC.

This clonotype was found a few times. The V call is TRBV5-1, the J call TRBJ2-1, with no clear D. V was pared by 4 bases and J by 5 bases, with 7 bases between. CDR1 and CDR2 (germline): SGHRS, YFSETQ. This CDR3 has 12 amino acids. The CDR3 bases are TGCGCCAGCAGCCAACCTCACAATGAGCAGTTCTTC. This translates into CASSQPHNEQFF.

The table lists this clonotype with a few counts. CDR3: CASSLVQGGNYEQYF. In DNA, the CDR3 is TGCGCCAGCAGCTTGGTTCAGGGTGGAAACTACGAGCAGTACTTC. The chain uses TRBV5-1 and TRBJ2-7, with D possibly being TRBD1 (5 bases). There are 15 residues in the CDR3. With 0 bases removed from V and 3 bases from J, the gap between germline ends came to 13 bases. The germline gives CDR1 SGHRS, CDR2 YFSETQ.